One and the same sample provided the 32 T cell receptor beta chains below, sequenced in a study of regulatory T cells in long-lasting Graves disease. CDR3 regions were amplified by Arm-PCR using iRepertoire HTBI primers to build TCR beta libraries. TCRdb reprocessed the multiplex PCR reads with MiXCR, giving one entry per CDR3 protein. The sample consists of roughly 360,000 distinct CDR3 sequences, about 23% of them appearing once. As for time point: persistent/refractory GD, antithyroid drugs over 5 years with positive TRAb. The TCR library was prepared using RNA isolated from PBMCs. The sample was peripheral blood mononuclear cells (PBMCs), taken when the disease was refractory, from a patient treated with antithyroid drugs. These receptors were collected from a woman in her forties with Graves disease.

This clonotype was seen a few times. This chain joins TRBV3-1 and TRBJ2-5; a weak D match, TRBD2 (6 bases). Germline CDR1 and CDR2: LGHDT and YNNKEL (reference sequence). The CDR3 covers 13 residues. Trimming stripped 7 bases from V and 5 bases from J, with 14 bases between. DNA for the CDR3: TGTGCCAGCACCCATGGAGGGAGGGAGACCCAGTACTTC. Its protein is CASTHGGRETQYF.

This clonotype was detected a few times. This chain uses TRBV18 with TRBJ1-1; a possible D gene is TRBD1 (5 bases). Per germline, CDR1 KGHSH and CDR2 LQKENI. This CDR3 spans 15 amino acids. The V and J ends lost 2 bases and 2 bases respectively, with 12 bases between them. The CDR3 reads CASSPMGLRNTEAFF. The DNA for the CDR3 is TGTGCCAGCTCACCAATGGGACTTCGAAACACTGAAGCTTTCTTT.

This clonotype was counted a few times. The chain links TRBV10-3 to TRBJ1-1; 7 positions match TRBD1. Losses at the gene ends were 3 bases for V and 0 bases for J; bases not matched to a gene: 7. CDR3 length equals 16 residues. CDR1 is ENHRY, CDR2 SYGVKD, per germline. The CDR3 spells CAISEADRALNTEAFF. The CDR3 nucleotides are TGTGCCATCAGTGAAGCTGACAGGGCCCTGAACACTGAAGCTTTCTTT.

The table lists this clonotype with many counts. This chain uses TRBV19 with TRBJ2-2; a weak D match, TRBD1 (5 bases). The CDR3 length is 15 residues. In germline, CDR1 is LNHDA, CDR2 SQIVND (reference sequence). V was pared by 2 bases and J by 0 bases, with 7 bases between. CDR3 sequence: CASSIQGANTGELFF. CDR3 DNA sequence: TGTGCCAGTAGTATACAGGGCGCGAACACCGGGGAGCTGTTTTTT.

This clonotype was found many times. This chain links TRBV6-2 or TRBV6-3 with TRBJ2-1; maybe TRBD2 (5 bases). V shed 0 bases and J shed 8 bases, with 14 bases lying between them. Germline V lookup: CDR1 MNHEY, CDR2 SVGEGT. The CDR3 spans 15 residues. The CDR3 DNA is TGTGCCAGCAGTTACTCGATGCCTAGCCTCCATGAGCAGTTCTTC. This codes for CASSYSMPSLHEQFF.

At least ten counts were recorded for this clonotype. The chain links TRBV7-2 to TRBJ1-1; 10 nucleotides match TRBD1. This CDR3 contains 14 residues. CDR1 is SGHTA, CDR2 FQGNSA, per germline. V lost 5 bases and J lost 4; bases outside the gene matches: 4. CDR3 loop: CASSNRDRGTEAFF. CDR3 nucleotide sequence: TGTGCCAGCAGCAACCGGGACAGGGGCACTGAAGCTTTCTTT.

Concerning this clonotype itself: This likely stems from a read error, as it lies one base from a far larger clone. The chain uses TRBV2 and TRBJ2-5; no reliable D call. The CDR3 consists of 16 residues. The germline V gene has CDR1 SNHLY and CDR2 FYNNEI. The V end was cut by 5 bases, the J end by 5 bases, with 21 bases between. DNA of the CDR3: TGTGCCAGCAGTTGGGGTAACAAGCTGCGCCGGGAGACCCAGTACTTC. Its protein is CASSWGNKLRRETQYF.

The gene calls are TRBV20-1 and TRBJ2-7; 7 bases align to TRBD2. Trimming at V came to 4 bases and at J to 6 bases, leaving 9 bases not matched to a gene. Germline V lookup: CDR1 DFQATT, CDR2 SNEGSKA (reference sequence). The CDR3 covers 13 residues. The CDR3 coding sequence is TGCAGTGCTATGGCGGGAGCCGCCTTCGAGCAGTACTTC. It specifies CSAMAGAAFEQYF.

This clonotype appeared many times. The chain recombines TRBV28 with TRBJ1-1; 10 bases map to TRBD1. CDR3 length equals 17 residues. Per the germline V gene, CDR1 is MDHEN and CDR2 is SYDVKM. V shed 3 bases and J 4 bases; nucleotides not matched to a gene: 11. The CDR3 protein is CASSFPGTGVGGTEAFF. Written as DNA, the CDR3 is TGTGCCAGCAGTTTCCCCGGGACAGGGGTAGGGGGCACTGAAGCTTTCTTT.

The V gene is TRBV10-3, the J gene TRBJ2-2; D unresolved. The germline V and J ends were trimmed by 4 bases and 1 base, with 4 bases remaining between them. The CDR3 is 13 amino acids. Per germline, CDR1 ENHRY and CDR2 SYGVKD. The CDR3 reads CAISGGNTGELFF. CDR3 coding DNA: TGTGCCATCAGTGGAGGGAACACCGGGGAGCTGTTTTTT.

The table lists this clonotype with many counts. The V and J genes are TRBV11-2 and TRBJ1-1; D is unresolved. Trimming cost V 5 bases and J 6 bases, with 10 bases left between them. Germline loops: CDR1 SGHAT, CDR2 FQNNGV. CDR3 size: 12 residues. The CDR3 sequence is CASSTLHPEAFF. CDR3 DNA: TGTGCCAGCAGCACCCTACACCCTGAAGCTTTCTTT.

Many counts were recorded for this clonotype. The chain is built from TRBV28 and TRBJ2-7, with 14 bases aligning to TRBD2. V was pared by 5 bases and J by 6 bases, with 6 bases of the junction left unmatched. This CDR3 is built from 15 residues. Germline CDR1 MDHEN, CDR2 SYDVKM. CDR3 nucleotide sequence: TGTGCCAGCAGTCCGACTAGCGGGAGGGTAAGCGAGCAGTACTTC. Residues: CASSPTSGRVSEQYF.

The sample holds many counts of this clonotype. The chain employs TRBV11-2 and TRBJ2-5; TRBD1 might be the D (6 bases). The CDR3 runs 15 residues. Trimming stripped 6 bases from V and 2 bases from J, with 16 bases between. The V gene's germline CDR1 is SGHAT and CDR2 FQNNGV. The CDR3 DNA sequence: TGTGCCAGCAGACCTAGACAGGCGGAACAAGAGACCCAGTACTTC. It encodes CASRPRQAEQETQYF.

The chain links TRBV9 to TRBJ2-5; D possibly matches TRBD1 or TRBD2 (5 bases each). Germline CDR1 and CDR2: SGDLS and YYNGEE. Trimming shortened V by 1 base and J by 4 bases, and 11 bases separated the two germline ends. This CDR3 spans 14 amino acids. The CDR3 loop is CASSVPGPSETQYF. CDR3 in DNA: TGTGCCAGCAGCGTACCGGGGCCGTCAGAGACCCAGTACTTC.

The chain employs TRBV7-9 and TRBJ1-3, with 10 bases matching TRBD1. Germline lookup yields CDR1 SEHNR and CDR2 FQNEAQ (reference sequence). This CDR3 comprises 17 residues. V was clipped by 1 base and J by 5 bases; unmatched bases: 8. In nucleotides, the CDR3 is TGTGCCAGCAGCTTAGTGGTCGGACAGGGGGTTCGAAACACCATATATTTT. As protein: CASSLVVGQGVRNTIYF.

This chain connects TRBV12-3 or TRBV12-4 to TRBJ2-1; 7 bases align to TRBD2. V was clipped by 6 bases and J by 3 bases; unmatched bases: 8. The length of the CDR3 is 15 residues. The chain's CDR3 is CASRRPSGDYNEQFF. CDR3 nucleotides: TGTGCCAGCAGACGGCCCAGCGGGGACTACAATGAGCAGTTCTTC.

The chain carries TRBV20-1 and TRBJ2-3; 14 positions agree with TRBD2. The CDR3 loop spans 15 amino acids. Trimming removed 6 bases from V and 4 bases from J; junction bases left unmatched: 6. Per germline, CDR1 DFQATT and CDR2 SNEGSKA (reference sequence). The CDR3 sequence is CSALRTSGRSDTQYF. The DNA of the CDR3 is TGCAGTGCGCTAAGGACTAGCGGGAGGTCAGATACGCAGTATTTT.

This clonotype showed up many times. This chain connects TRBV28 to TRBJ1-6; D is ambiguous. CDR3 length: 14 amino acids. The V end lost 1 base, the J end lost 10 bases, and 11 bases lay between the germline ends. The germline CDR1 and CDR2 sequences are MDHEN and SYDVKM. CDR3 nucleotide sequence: TGTGCCAGCAGTTTATTCGGTAAAGGATCACCCCTCCACTTT. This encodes CASSLFGKGSPLHF.

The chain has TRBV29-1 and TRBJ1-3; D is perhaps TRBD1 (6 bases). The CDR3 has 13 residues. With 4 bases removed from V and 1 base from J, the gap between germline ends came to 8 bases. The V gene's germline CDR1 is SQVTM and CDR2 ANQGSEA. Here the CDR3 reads CSVARGSGNTIYF. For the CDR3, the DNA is TGCAGCGTTGCGAGGGGGTCTGGAAACACCATATATTTT.

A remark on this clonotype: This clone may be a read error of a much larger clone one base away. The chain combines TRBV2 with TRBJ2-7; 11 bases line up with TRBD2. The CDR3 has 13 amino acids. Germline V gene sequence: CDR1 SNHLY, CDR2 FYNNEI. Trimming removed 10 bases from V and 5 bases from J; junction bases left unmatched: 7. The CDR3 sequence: CATKTSGTDEQYF. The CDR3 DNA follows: TGTGCCACCAAGACTAGCGGGACAGACGAGCAGTACTTC.

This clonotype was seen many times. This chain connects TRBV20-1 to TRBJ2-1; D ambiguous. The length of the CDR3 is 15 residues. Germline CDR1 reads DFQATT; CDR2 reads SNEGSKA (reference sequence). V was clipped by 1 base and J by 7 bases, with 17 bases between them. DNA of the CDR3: TGCAGTGCTAGAGTGGGTTTGCGCCAACGGAATGAGCAGTTCTTC. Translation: CSARVGLRQRNEQFF.

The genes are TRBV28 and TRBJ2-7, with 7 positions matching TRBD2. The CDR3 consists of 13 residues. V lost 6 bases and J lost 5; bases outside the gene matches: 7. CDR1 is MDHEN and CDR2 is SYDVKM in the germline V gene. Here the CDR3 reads CASRFGDYDEQYF. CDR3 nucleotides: TGTGCCAGCAGGTTCGGGGACTACGACGAGCAGTACTTC.

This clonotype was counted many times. CDR3 protein: CASSFNSGRPGELFF. The CDR3 coding sequence is TGTGCCAGCAGTTTTAATAGCGGGAGACCCGGGGAGCTGTTTTTT. The gene calls are TRBV28 and TRBJ2-2, with 9 bases that match TRBD2. The trim removed 3 bases at V and 6 bases at J, leaving 5 bases unmatched. The CDR3 has 15 amino acids. Germline loops: CDR1 MDHEN, CDR2 SYDVKM.

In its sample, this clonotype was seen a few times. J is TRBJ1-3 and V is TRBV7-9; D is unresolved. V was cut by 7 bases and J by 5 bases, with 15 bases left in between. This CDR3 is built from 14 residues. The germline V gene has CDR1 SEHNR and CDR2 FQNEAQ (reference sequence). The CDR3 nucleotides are TGTGCCAGCAACGGACGTGGATGGAGAAACACCATATATTTT. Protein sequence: CASNGRGWRNTIYF.

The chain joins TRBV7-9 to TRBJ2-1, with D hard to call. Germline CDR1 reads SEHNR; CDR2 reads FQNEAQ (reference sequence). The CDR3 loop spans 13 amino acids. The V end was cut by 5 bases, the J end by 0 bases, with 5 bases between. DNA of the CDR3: TGTGCCAGCAGCGATAGCTCCTACAATGAGCAGTTCTTC. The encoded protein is CASSDSSYNEQFF. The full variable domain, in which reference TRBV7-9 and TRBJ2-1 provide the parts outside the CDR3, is DTGVSQNPRHKITKRGQNVTFRCDPISEHNRLYWYRQTLGQGPEFLTYFQNEAQLEKSRLLSDRFSAERPKGSFSTLEIQRTEQGDSAMYLCASSDSSYNEQFFGPGTRLTVL.

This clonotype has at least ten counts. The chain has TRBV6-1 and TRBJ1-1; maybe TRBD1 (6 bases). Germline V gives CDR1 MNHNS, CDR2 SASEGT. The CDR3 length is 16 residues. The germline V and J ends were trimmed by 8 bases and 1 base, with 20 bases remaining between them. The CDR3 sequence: CASRGGGSIRNTEAFF. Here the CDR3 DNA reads TGTGCCAGCCGCGGGGGGGGCTCCATAAGGAACACTGAAGCTTTCTTT.

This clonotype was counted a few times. CDR3 bases: TGTGCCAGCAGTGCAGGACAGCGCCCTTTCTACGAGCAGTACTTC. It yields the protein CASSAGQRPFYEQYF. The rearrangement uses TRBV25-1 and TRBJ2-7, with a possible D match to TRBD1 (6 bases). Trimming cost V 4 bases and J 3 bases, with 16 bases left between them. Germline V CDR1 and CDR2: MGHDK, SYGVNS. The CDR3 runs to 15 residues.

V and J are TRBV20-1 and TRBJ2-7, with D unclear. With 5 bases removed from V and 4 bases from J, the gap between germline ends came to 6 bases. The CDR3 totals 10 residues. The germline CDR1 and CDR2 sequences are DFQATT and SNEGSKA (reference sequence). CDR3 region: CSALRYEQYF. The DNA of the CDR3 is TGCAGTGCTCTTAGATACGAGCAGTACTTC.

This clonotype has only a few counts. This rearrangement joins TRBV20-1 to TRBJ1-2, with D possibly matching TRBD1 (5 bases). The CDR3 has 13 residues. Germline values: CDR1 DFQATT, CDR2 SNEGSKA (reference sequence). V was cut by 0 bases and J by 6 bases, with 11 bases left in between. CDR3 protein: CSAREPRAHGYTF. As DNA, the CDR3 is TGCAGTGCTAGAGAGCCCAGGGCCCATGGCTACACCTTC.

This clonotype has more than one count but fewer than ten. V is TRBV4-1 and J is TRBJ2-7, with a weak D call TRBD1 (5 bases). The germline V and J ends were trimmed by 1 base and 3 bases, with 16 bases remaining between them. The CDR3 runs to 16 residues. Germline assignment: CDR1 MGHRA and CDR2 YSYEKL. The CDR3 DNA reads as TGCGCCAGCAGCCAAGGTTCGCAGGGATCGGTCTACGAGCAGTACTTC. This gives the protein CASSQGSQGSVYEQYF.

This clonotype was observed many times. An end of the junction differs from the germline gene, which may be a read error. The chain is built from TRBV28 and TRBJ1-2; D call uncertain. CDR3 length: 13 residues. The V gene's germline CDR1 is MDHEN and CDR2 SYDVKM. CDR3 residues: CARSSQRSRGYTF. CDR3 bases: TGTGCCAGAAGTTCCCAAAGGTCCAGAGGCTACACCTTC.

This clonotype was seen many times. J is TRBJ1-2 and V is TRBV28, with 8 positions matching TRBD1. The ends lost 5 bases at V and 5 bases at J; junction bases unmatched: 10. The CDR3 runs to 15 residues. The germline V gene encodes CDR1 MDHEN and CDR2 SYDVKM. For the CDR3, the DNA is TGTGCCAGCAGTGCTTGGACAGGGACCGTGTATGGCTACACCTTC. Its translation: CASSAWTGTVYGYTF.